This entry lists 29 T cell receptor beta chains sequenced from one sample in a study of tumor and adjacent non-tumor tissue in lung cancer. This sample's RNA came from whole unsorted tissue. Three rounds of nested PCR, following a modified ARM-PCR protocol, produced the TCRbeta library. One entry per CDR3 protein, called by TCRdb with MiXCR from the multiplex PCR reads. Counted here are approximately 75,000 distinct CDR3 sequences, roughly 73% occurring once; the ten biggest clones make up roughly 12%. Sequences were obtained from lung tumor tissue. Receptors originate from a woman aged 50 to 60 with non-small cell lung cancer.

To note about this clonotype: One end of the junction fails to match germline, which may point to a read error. CDR3 loop: CSVLSGTSMGEPFF. CDR3 DNA: TGCAGCGTGCTTTCCGGCACGTCTATGGGGGAGCCGTTTTTT. The chain combines TRBV29-1 with TRBJ2-2; D tentatively fits TRBD1 or TRBD2 (5 bases each). Germline values: CDR1 SQVTM, CDR2 ANQGSEA. The CDR3 totals 14 residues.

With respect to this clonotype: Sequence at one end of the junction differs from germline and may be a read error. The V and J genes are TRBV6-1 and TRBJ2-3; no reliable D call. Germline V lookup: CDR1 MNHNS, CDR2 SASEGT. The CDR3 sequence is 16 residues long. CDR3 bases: TGTGCCAGCAGTGAAAGAGTGGGCGGTAGCACAGATACGCAATATTTT. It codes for CASSERVGGSTDTQYF.

CDR3 nucleotides: TGTACCATCAGACAAACAGCGGGGAAGTACCAAGAGACCCAGTACTTC. Translated, it gives CTIRQTAGKYQETQYF. The chain is built from TRBV6-1 and TRBJ2-5; TRBD2 aligns across 7 bases. The germline gives CDR1 MNHNS, CDR2 SASEGT. The CDR3 totals 16 residues.

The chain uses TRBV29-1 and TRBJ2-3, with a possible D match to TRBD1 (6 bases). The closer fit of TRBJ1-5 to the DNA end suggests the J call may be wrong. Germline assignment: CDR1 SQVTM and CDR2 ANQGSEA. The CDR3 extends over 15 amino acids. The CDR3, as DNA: TGCAACGTAGATAGTACTAGCGGGGGCACAGATACGCAGCATTTT. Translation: CNVDSTSGGTDTQHF.

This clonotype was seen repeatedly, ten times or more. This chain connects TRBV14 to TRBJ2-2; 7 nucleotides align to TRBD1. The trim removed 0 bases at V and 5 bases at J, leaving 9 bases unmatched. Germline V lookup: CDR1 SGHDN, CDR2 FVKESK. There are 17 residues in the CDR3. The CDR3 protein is CASSQDQRDRVTGELFF. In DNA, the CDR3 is TGTGCCAGCAGCCAAGATCAGAGAGACAGGGTTACCGGGGAGCTGTTTTTT.

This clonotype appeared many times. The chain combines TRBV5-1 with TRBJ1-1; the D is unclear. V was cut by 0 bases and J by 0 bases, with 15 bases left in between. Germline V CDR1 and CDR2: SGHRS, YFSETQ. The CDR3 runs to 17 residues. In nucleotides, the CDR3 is TGCGCCAGCAGCTTGGCGGAAAGAAGCTGGATGAACACTGAAGCTTTCTTT. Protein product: CASSLAERSWMNTEAFF.

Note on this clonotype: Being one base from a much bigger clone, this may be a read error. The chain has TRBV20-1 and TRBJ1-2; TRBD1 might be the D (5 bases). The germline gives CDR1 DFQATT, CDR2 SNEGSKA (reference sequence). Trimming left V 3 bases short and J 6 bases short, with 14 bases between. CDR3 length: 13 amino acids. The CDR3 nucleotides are TGCAGTGCTAGCAGTGTTCCGGGGGATGGCTACACCTTC. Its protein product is CSASSVPGDGYTF.

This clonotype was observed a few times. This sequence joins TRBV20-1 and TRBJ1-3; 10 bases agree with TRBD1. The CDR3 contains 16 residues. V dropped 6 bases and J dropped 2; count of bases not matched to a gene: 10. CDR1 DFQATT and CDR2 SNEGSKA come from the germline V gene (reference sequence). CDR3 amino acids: CSAVLSGQGTGNTIYF. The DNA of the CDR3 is TGCAGTGCCGTCTTATCGGGACAGGGGACTGGAAACACCATATATTTT.

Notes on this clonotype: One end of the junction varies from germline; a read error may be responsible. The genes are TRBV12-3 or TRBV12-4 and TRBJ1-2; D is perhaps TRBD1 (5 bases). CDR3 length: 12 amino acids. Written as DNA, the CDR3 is TGTGTCACCCCCAGGGAACGCGGTGGCCACACCTTC. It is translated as CVTPRERGGHTF.

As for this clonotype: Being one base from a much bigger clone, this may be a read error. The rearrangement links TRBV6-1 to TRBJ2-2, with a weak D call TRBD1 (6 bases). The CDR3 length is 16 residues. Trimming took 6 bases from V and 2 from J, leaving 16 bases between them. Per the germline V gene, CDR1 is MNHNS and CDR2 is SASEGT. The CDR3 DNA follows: TGTGCCAGCAGCCCCCTGGGGACAACTAACACCGGGGAGCTGTTTTTT. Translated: CASSPLGTTNTGELFF.

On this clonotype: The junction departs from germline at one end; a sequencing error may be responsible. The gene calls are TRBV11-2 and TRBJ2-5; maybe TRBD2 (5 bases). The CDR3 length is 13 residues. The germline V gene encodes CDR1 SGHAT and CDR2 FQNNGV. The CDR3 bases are TGTTCCAGCAGCCCTAGCATCCAGGAGACCCAGCACTTC. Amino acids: CSSSPSIQETQHF.

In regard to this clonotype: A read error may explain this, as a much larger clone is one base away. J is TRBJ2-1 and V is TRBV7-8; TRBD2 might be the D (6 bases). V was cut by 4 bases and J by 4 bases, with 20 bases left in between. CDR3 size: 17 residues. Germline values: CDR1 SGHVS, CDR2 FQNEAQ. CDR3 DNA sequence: TGTGCCAGCAGCTCGGCGGGAATAGTTGAACGGTACAATGAGCAGTTCTTC. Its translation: CASSSAGIVERYNEQFF.

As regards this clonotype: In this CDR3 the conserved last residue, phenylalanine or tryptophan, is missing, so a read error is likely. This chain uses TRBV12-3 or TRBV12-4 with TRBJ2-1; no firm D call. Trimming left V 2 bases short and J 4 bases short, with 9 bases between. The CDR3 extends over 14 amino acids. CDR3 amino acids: CASSLPARYNEQFI. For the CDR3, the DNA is TGTGCCAGCAGTTTACCGGCGAGATACAATGAGCAGTTCATC.

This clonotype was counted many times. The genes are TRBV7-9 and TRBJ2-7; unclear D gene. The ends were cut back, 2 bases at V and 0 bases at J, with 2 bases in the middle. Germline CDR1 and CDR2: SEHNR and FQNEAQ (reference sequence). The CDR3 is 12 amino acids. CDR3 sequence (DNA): TGTGCCAGCAGCTTAACCTCCTACGAGCAGTACTTC. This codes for CASSLTSYEQYF.

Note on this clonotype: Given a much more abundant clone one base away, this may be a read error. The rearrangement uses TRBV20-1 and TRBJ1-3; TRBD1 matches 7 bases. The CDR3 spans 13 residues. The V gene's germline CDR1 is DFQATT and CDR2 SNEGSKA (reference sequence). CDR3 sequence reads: CTARGRSGNTIYF. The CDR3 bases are TGCACTGCTAGGGGGCGAAGTGGAAACACCATATATTTT.

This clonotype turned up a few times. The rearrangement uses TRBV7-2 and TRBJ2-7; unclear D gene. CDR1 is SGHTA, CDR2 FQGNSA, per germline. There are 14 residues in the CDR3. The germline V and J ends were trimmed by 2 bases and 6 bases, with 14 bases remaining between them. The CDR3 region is CASSLLGLLLEQYF. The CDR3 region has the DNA TGTGCCAGCAGCTTATTGGGCCTTTTACTCGAGCAGTACTTC.

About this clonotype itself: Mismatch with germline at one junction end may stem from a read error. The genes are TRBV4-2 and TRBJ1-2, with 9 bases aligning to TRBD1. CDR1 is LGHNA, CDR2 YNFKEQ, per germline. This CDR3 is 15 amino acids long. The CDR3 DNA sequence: TGTGCCAGCATCCAAGGGACAGGGAACCCCTATGGATACACCTTC. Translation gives CASIQGTGNPYGYTF.

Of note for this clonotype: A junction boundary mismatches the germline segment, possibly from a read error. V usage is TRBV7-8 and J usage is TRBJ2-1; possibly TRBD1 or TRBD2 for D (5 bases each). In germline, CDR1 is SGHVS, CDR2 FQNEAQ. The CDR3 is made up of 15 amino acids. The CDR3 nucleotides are TGTGCCAGCAGCCCCCATGGGACCACCGGAAGGGAGCAATTCTTC. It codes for CASSPHGTTGREQFF.

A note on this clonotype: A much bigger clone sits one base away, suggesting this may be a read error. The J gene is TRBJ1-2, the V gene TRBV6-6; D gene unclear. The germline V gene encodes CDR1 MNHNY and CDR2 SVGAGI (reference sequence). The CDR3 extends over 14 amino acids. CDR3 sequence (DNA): TGTGCCTGCAGTCCGGGGAGTGCTAACTATGGCTACACCTTC. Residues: CACSPGSANYGYTF.

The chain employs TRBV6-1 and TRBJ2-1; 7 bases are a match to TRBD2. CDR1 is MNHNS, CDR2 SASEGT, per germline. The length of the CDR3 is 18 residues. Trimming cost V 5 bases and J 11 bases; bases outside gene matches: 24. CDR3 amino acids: CASSLSLAGAPPNGKQFF. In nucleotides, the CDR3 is TGTGCCAGCAGTCTAAGCTTGGCGGGAGCCCCGCCGAACGGTAAGCAGTTCTTC.

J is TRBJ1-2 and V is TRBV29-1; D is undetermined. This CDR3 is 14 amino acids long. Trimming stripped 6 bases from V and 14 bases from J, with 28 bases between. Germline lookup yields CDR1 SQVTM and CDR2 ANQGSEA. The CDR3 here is CSVLPLTANYGFTF. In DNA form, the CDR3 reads TGCAGCGTCCTCCCCCTGACGGCTAACTATGGCTTTACCTTC. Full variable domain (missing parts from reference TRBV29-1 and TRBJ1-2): SAVISQKPSRDICQRGTSLTIQCQVDSQVTMMFWYRQQPGQSLTLIATANQGSEATYESGFVIDKFPISRPNLTFSTLTVSNMSPEDSSIYLCSVLPLTANYGFTFGSGTRLTVV.

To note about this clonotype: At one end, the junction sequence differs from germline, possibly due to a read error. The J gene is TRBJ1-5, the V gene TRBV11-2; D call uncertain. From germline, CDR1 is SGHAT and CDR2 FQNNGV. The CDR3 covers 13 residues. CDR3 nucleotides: TGTGCAGGCAGCTTCGGGAGCAATCAGCCCCAACATTTT. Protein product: CAGSFGSNQPQHF.

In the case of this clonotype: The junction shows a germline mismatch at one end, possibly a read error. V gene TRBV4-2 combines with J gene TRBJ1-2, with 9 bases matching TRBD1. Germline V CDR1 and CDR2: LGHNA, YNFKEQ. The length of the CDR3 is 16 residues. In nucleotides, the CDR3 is TGTGCCAGAAGCCAAGACCGGGGACAGGGAGACTATGGCTACACCTTC. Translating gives CARSQDRGQGDYGYTF.

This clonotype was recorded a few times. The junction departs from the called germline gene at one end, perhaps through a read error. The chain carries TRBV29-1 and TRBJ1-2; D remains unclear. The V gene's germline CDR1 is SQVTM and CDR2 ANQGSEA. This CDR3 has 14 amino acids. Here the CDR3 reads CSAERDHRQYGYTF. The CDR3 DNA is TGCAGCGCTGAACGGGATCATAGGCAGTATGGCTACACCTTC.

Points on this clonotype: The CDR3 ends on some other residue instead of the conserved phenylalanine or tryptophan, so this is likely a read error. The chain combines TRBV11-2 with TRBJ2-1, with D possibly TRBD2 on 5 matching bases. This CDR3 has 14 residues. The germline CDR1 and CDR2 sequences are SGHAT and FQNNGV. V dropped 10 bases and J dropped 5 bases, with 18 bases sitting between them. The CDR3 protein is CATSFGSADNEQFL. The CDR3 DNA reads TGTGCCACTAGCTTTGGCAGTGCCGACAATGAGCAGTTCTTG.

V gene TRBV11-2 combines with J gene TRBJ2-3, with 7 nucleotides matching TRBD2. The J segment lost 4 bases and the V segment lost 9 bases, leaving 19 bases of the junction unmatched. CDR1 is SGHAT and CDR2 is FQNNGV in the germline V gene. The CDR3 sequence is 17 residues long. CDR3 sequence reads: CASSSLAIAGEADTQYF. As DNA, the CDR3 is TGTGCCAGTAGTTCGTTAGCGATAGCGGGTGAGGCAGATACGCAGTATTTT.

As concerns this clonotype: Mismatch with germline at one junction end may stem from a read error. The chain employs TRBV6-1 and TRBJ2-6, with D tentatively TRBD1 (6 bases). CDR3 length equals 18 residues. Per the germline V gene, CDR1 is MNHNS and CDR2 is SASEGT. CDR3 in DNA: TGTGCTAGCAGTGAAAAGGGGGTGAGGGTTTCTGGGGCCAACGTCCTGACTTTC. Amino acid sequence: CASSEKGVRVSGANVLTF.

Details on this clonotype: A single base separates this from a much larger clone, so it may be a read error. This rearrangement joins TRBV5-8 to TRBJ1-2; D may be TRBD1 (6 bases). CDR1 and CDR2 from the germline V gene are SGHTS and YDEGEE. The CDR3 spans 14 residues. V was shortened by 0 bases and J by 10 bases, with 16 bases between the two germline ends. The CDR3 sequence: CASSLDWGPGVYTF. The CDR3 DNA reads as TGTGCCAGCAGCTTGGATTGGGGGCCCGGTGTCTACACCTTC. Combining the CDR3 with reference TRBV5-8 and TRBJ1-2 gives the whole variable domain EAGVTQSPTHLIKTRGQQATLRCSPISGHTSVYWYQQALGLGLQFLLWYDEGEERNRGNFPPRFSGRQFPNYSSELNVNALELEDSALYLCASSLDWGPGVYTFGSGTRLTVV.

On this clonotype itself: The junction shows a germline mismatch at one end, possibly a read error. CDR3 sequence reads: CASSQPTSGDAEQLF. CDR3 bases: TGCGCCAGCAGTCAACCCACTAGCGGAGATGCTGAGCAGTTGTTC. This sequence joins TRBV4-1 and TRBJ2-1, with 8 bases lining up with TRBD2. Germline V gene data show CDR1 as MGHRA and CDR2 as YSYEKL. There are 15 residues in the CDR3.